Below are 9 T cell receptor beta chains sequenced from a single sample in a study of patients and donors after allogeneic stem cell transplantation. TCRdb processed the RT-PCR reads anew with MiXCR; each CDR3 protein has one entry. The data show 90,000 to 120,000 distinct CDR3 sequences, with around 35% seen just once and under 30% held by the top ten. Sequenced: blood, either unsorted or a sorted T cell fraction (not recorded which). These receptors were collected from a human donor who was either an allogeneic HSCT recipient or a stem cell or donor lymphocyte infusion donor (not recorded which). It is not recorded whose cells these are; they may come from a transplant donor.

The chain joins TRBV15 to TRBJ2-4, with D perhaps TRBD2 (6 bases). With 5 bases removed from V and 0 bases from J, the gap between germline ends came to 14 bases. This CDR3 is built from 16 residues. Germline values: CDR1 LNHNV, CDR2 YYDKDF (reference sequence). The CDR3: CATSGGRSIAKNIQYF. For the CDR3, the DNA is TGTGCCACCAGCGGGGGGAGGTCGATAGCCAAAAACATTCAGTACTTC. Based on the CDR3 plus reference TRBV15 and TRBJ2-4, the full variable domain is DAMVIQNPRYQVTQFGKPVTLSCSQTLNHNVMYWYQQKSSQAPKLLFHYYDKDFNNEADTPDNFQSRRPNTSFCFLDIRSPGLGDTAMYLCATSGGRSIAKNIQYFGAGTRLSVL.

The V gene is TRBV18, the J gene TRBJ2-5, with D unclear. This CDR3 contains 12 residues. Per the germline V gene, CDR1 is KGHSH and CDR2 is LQKENI. V was cut by 4 bases and J by 1 base, with 4 bases left in between. This chain's CDR3 is CASSHSQETQYF. The CDR3 DNA sequence: TGTGCCAGCTCACACAGCCAAGAGACCCAGTACTTC.

This chain joins TRBV12-3 or TRBV12-4 and TRBJ1-5; D unresolved. Trimming shortened V by 3 bases and J by 5 bases, and 8 bases separated the two germline ends. This CDR3 has 13 amino acids. The CDR3 here is CASSFLGDQPQHF. The CDR3 coding sequence is TGTGCCAGCAGTTTTCTTGGCGATCAGCCCCAGCATTTT.

The J gene is TRBJ2-5, the V gene TRBV12-3 or TRBV12-4; TRBD2 is a possible D gene (6 bases). The CDR3 spans 14 residues. Trimming left V 1 base short and J 1 base short, with 7 bases between. The CDR3 loop is CASSLETSQETQYF. The CDR3 DNA reads as TGTGCCAGCAGTTTAGAGACTAGCCAAGAGACCCAGTACTTC.

This chain connects TRBV6-5 to TRBJ1-2; 7 positions match TRBD1. This CDR3 has 15 amino acids. After removal of 6 bases from V and 4 bases from J, the junction contained 11 bases not matched to a gene. The V gene's germline CDR1 is MNHEY and CDR2 SVGAGI. DNA for the CDR3: TGTGCCAGCAGATCAGACAGGGCATTTCCCTATGGCTACACCTTC. It translates to CASRSDRAFPYGYTF.

In this sample, this clonotype turned up a few times. This sequence joins TRBV19 and TRBJ2-3; 8 bases agree with TRBD1. The CDR3 is 16 amino acids. Trimming at V came to 5 bases and at J to 0 bases, leaving 7 bases not matched to a gene. In germline, CDR1 is LNHDA, CDR2 SQIVND (reference sequence). The CDR3 nucleotides are TGTGCCAGTAGTGATCCAGGGACAGGAAGCACAGATACGCAGTATTTT. Its protein is CASSDPGTGSTDTQYF.

This rearrangement joins TRBV4-2 to TRBJ2-4; TRBD2 matches 10 bases. Germline assignment: CDR1 LGHNA and CDR2 YNFKEQ. This CDR3 is built from 15 residues. After removal of 5 bases from V and 3 bases from J, the junction contained 4 bases not matched to a gene. CDR3 in amino acids: CASSKAGGVKNIQYF. CDR3 nucleotide sequence: TGTGCCAGCAGCAAAGCGGGAGGGGTCAAAAACATTCAGTACTTC.

The chain uses TRBV7-2 and TRBJ2-1; TRBD2 matches at 9 bases. After removal of 1 base from V and 6 bases from J, the junction contained 7 bases not matched to a gene. CDR1 is SGHTA, CDR2 FQGNSA, per germline. The CDR3 covers 16 residues. This chain's CDR3 is CASSLGAGGIFNEQFF. The CDR3 DNA reads TGTGCCAGCAGCTTAGGTGCGGGAGGGATCTTCAATGAGCAGTTCTTC.

The CDR3 spells CASSALTTNYGYTF. CDR3 DNA sequence: TGTGCCAGCAGCGCCTTAACAACTAACTATGGCTACACCTTC. V is TRBV5-6 and J is TRBJ1-2; D not resolved. The germline gives CDR1 SGHDT, CDR2 YYEEEE. V gave up 4 bases and J gave up 0 bases, with 10 bases separating them. CDR3 length: 14 amino acids.